This T cell receptor beta chain comes out of a study of cytomegalovirus exposure and HLA in healthy donors. Whole-study findings and limits: Rarity held for most TCR sequences, but there were some public TCRs that occurred in many donors.

The CDR3 is made up of 14 amino acids. V was clipped by 4 bases and J by 7 bases; unmatched bases: 7. Germline CDR1 and CDR2: LGHNA and YNFKEQ. PCR primers comprised 60 Vbeta and 13 Jbeta primers. Sequenced by immunoSEQ multiplex PCR; TCRdb stores in-frame clones only, minus some. The sample shows around 110,000 clones, 82% of them seen only once. Comments on this clone: Its antigen is not identified.

The source material was PBMCs. The TCR originated in a man aged 30 to 39 in good health and CMV-seropositive. The chain employs TRBV4-2 and TRBJ2-3; 8 nucleotides align to TRBD2. CDR3 sequence reads: CASSPVLAVYTQYF. In nucleotides, the CDR3 is TGTGCCAGCAGCCCTGTACTAGCGGTTTATACGCAGTATTTT.